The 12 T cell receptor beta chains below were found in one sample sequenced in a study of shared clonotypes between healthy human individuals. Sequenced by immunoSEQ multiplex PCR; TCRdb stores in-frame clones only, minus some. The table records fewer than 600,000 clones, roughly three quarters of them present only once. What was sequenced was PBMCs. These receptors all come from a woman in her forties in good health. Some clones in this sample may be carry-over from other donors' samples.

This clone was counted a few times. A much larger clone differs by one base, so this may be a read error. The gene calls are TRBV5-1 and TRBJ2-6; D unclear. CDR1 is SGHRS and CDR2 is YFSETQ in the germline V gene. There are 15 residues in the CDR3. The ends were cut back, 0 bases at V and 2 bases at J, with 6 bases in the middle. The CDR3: CASSLVGTGANVLTF. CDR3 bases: TGCGCCAGCAGCTTGGTTGGGACTGGGGCCAACGTCCTGACTTTC.

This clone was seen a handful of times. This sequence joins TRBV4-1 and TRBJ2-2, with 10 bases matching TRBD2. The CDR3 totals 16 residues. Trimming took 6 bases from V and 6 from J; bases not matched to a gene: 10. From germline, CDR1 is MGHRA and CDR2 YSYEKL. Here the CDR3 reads CASRKYLAGVPGELFF. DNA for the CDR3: TGCGCCAGCAGGAAGTACCTAGCGGGAGTCCCCGGGGAGCTGTTTTTT.

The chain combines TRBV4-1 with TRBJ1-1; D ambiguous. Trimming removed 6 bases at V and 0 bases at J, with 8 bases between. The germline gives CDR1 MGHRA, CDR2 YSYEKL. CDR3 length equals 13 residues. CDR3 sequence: CASRYGVNTEAFF. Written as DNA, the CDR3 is TGCGCCAGCAGATATGGGGTGAACACTGAAGCTTTCTTT.

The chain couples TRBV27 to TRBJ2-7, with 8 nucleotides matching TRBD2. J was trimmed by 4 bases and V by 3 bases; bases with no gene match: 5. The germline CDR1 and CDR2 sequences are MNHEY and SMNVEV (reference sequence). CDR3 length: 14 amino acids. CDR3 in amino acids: CASSFTGTRYEQYF. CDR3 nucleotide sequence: TGTGCCAGCAGTTTTACCGGGACTAGGTACGAGCAGTACTTC.

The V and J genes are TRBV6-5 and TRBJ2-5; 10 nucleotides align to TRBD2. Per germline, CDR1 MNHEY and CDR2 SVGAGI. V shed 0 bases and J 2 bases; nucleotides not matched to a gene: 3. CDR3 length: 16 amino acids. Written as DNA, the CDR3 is TGTGCCAGCAGTTACTCTGGGACTAGCGTGCAAGAGACCCAGTACTTC. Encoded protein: CASSYSGTSVQETQYF.

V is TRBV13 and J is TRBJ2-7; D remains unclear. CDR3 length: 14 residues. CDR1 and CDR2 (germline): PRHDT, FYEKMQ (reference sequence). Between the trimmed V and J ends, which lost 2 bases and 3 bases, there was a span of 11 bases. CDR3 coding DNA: TGTGCCAGCAGCTTATTAGGCCAGAACTACGAGCAGTACTTC. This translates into CASSLLGQNYEQYF. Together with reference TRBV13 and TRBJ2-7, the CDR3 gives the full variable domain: AAGVIQSPRHLIKEKRETATLKCYPIPRHDTVYWYQQGPGQDPQFLISFYEKMQSDKGSIPDRFSAQQFSDYHSELNMSSLELGDSALYFCASSLLGQNYEQYFGPGTRLTVT.

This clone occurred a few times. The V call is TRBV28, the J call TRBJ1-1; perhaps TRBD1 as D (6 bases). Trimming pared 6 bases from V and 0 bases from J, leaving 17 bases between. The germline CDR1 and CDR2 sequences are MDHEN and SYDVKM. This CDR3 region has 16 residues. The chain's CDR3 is CASRPTDSSVNTEAFF. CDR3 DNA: TGTGCCAGCAGACCGACGGACAGCTCAGTGAACACTGAAGCTTTCTTT.

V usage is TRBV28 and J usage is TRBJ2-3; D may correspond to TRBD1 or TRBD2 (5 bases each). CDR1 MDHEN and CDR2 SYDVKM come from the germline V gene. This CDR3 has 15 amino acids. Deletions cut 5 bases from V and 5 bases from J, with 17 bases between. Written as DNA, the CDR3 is TGTGCCAGCAGTCCCCCATCGTCAGGGAGAGATACGCAGTATTTT. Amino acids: CASSPPSSGRDTQYF.

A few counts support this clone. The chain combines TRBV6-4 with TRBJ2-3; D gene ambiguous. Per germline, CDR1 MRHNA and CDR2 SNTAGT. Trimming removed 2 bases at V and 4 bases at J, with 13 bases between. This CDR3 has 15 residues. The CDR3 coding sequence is TGTGCCAGCAGTGACCAGGCAGCGTCCTCAGATACGCAGTATTTT. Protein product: CASSDQAASSDTQYF.

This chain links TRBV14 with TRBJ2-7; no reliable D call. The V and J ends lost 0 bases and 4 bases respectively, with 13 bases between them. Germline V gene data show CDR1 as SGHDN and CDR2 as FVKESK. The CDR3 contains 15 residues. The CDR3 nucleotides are TGTGCCAGCAGCCAAGAATCGGTAGCTACTTACGAGCAGTACTTC. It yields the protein CASSQESVATYEQYF.

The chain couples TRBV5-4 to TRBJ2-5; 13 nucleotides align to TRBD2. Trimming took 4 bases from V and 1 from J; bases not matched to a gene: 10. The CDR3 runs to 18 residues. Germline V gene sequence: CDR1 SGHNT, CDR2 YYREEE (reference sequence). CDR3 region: CASSERLGLAGPQETQYF. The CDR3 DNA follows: TGTGCCAGCAGCGAGCGTTTGGGACTAGCGGGACCCCAAGAGACCCAGTACTTC.

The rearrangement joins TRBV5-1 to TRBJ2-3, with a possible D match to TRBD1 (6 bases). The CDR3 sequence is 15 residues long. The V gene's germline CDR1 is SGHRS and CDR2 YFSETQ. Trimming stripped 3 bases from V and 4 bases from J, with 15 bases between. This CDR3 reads CASSSNAPGADTQYF. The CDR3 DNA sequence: TGCGCCAGCAGCTCCAATGCCCCAGGGGCAGATACGCAGTATTTT.